The rows below give T cell receptor beta chains drawn from one sample of a study of blood T cell repertoires in COVID-19. The protocol was immunoSEQ multiplex PCR, while the TCRdb copy is restricted to in-frame clones and leaves out a portion. Among about 140,000 clones listed, 60% to 85% were seen once. Material for sequencing was peripheral blood. The receptor source for this set is a woman aged 60-75 years with acute or convalescent COVID-19. CDR3s include the opening cysteine and the closing phenylalanine or tryptophan. D genes are given only for firm matches. A row's size may be missing; if present it is once, few, many or a size class.

d_call j_call clone_size v_call cdr3_nt cdr3_aa
TRBD1 TRBJ1-2 - TRBV24-1 TGTGCCACCAGTGATGCCCGGACAGGCCGATATGGCTACACCTTC CATSDARTGRYGYTF
- TRBJ1-2 - TRBV2 TGTGCCAGCCTCGGGGTACGCGGCTACACCTTC CASLGVRGYTF
- TRBJ2-1 once TRBV30 TGTGCCTGGGGTACCACTAGCTGGGAGCAGTTCTTC CAWGTTSWEQFF
TRBD1 TRBJ1-3 - TRBV14 TGTGCCAGCAGGGGACAGAACTCTGGAAACACCATATATTTT CASRGQNSGNTIYF
TRBD1 TRBJ1-6 - TRBV2 TGTGCCAGCAGAGATCCGGGACAGGCTACCTTATCACCCCTCCACTTT CASRDPGQATLSPLHF
- TRBJ2-3 - TRBV10-1 TGCGCCAGCAGTGAAGCAGGGGCGTGGGATACGCAGTATTTT CASSEAGAWDTQYF
- TRBJ1-2 few TRBV28 TGTGCCAGCAGTTTTTCGGACAGACGATTCTACACCTTC CASSFSDRRFYTF
TRBD1 TRBJ2-2 - TRBV28 TGTGCCAGCAGGCCGACAGGGGGAACCGGGGAGCTGTTTTTT CASRPTGGTGELFF
TRBD1 TRBJ1-5 - TRBV19 TGTGCCAGTAGAGAGCAGACAGGGAATGAGCATTTT CASREQTGNEHF
TRBD1 TRBJ1-4 - TRBV9 TGTGCCAGCAGCGGACAGGGGGCGCAGGAAAAACTGTTTTTT CASSGQGAQEKLFF
- TRBJ2-1 - TRBV30 TGTGCCTCGAGGGGGAGCGCCTGGGATGAGCAGTTCTTC CASRGSAWDEQFF
TRBD1 TRBJ1-5 few TRBV19 TGTGCCAGTAGTATCCCCGGGACAGGGGGACCTTTACTGCCCCAGCATTTT CASSIPGTGGPLLPQHF
TRBD2 TRBJ2-7 few TRBV14 TGTGCCAGCAGCCAAGTCGGGGGGAGGTGGAGTTACGAGCAGTACTTC CASSQVGGRWSYEQYF
- TRBJ2-6 few TRBV7-8 TGTGCCAGCAGCTTATACAGCTCTGGGGCCAACGTCCTGACTTTC CASSLYSSGANVLTF
- TRBJ2-7 once TRBV18 TGTGCCAGCTCGGAGGACCAGAGAGTCTACGAGCAGTACTTC CASSEDQRVYEQYF
- TRBJ1-6 - TRBV30 TGTGCCTGGGGCGACAAGGCGGGGAATAATTCACCCCTCCACTTT CAWGDKAGNNSPLHF
- TRBJ1-1 - TRBV5-1 TGCGCCAGCAGCTCCTCAGGACAGAGGAACACTGAAGCTTTCTTT CASSSSGQRNTEAFF
- TRBJ1-1 once TRBV6-6 TGTGCCAGCGAGACCTCGGGACAGAACACTGAAGCTTTCTTT CASETSGQNTEAFF
- TRBJ2-1 - TRBV9 TGTGCCAGCAGCAAGATTCTCAAGAGCTCCTACAATGAGCAGTTCTTC CASSKILKSSYNEQFF
- TRBJ2-7 - TRBV7-9 TGTGCCAGCAGCAAAGACAGCTACGAGCAGTACTTC CASSKDSYEQYF
- TRBJ1-6 - TRBV4-2 TGTGCCAGCAGCCCCTCCTGGGGGCAAGGTAATTCACCCCTCCACTTT CASSPSWGQGNSPLHF
TRBD2 TRBJ2-7 - TRBV15 TGTGCCACCAGCACAGGACTAGGTCGAGACTACGAGCAGTACTTC CATSTGLGRDYEQYF